The clone carrying this TCR beta chain was recorded once. How the authors handled the data: It was from reference gene primer amplification that nucleated cell counts were estimated. The protocol was immunoSEQ multiplex PCR, while the TCRdb copy is restricted to in-frame clones and leaves out a portion. The V and J calls and clone size were taken over from that table, and D and trimming were inferred from the DNA. The sample lists some 150,000 clones, around 84% occurring once. The CDR3 is made up of 18 amino acids. Trimming stripped 0 bases from V and 2 bases from J, with 17 bases between. Germline values: CDR1 MGHRA, CDR2 YSYEKL. These data belong to a study of blood T cell repertoires in COVID-19.

The chain employs TRBV4-1 and TRBJ2-1, with D possibly matching TRBD2 (6 bases). The origin of this receptor is a human donor with acute or convalescent COVID-19. The donor label of this sample is uncertain. The sequencing sample was made of peripheral blood. The CDR3 nucleotides are TGCGCCAGCAGCCAAGAATGGGTGGGGGGACCTCCCTACAATGAGCAGTTCTTC. It yields the protein CASSQEWVGGPPYNEQFF.